This TCR beta chain was observed in a study of cytomegalovirus exposure and HLA in healthy donors (dated by TCRdb to about 2017). A note on the overall study: According to an earlier analysis of a few hundred of the donors, some 170 million T cells yielded over 100 million unique TCR beta sequences and approximately 300 Gb of sequence data. Of the approximately 400 genotyped donors, approximately 80% fell in the genetic ancestry cluster associated with self-reported Caucasian donors. Along with the approximately 700-subject first cohort, a separate validation cohort of more than 90 different subjects was used. Class I and class II HLA loci were covered by the typing at four-digit resolution. A later analysis re-examined previously published TCR beta repertoires from hundreds of donors and added high-resolution HLA genotyping to investigate patterns of TCR occurrence. Typing coverage differed by locus: A, B, C, DRB1 and DQB1 were typed in about 620-630 donors, DQA1 in 522, DPA1 in over 600, and DPB1 in around 440. All discovery cohort repertoires had been generated using a single sequencing platform. Among 398 genotyped donors of the cohort, an average of approximately 240,000 unique TCR beta nucleotide sequences were sequenced per donor, 15% to 20% of them non-productive. Donor age, sex, ethnicity and CMV serostatus were collected together with the repertoire data. Around 320 gigabases of sequencing data and tens of millions of unique TCR sequences were included in an early release covering 550 to 800 HLA-typed donors. A later genetic analysis took genome-wide SNP genotypes for about 65% of the 666 donors and used that subset as a discovery cohort. Rather than using new phenotypic data, the later analysis identified candidate immune exposures from TCR beta sequences and from how often those sequences occurred across donors. The study aimed to test whether signatures of past pathogen exposure could be identified by cataloging public T cell receptors. The study profiled the T cell repertoires of around 700 subjects by immunosequencing and related them to cytomegalovirus serostatus. To predict cytomegalovirus infection status, the study combined high-throughput TCR immunosequencing, statistical association of individual TCRs with disease status, and machine learning. Several DR-DQ haplotypes were treated as single units for association and clustering because of strong linkage in the cohort. To decide whether each TCR beta V gene segment behaved as functional or pseudogenic, an earlier analysis of approximately 600 of the donors relied on high-throughput TCR beta sequencing.

To prepare the library, the immunoSEQ multiplex PCR assay was applied. For the multiplex PCR, a mixture combining 60 forward primers for TCR Vbeta segments and 13 reverse primers for TCR Jbeta segments was used. A multiplex PCR assay on genomic DNA amplified the CDR3 region of rearranged TCR beta genes. The Illumina HiSeq System was used to sequence the amplified TCR beta libraries as 87-base-pair reads. As for the authors' bioinformatics: A later analysis tallied 80 million to 95 million unique TCR beta chains across the 610 or so repertoires, and around 12 million of those chains were shared by two or more donors. To remove PCR and sequencing errors, raw reads were error-corrected and collapsed into unique sequences using a nearest-neighbor algorithm that merged closely related sequences. V, D and J gene segments were assigned by aligning CDR3 sequences to IMGT reference sequences. Each retained sequence needed at least a six-nucleotide match to both a V gene segment and a J gene segment. A rearrangement counted as productive if the CDR3 had no stop codons and remained in frame with V and J, and every other rearrangement counted as non-productive. CDR3 was defined according to IMGT convention as the region running from the second conserved V-encoded cysteine to the conserved J-encoded phenylalanine. Sequences without an unambiguous match to a single V gene segment were excluded from the earlier analysis of over 500 of the donors. An earlier analysis of several hundred of the donors called V segments functional above 56.7% productive rearrangements and segregating when the between-donor standard deviation exceeded 5%. To diagnose cytomegalovirus status from the catalog of TCR beta chain sequences, a statistical classification framework was built. In a later analysis, TCR nucleotide sequences were compared against IMGT/GENE-DB human TR gene sequences so that V and J genes could be assigned. Using the TCRdist pipeline, a later analysis assigned CDR3 sequences along with most-parsimonious VDJ recombination scenarios. In a later analysis, each TCR beta chain was defined by its CDR3 amino acid sequence together with its V-gene family, and reads lacking a unique V-gene family were excluded. As a way to deal with suspected cross-contamination and a sequencing artifact, a later analysis dropped 450 to 600 nucleotide sequences that were highly shared and had low generation probability. A later analysis calculated a clonal expansion index for each public chain from normalized within-repertoire ranks of inferred template counts. Generation probabilities in a later analysis came from a VDJ recombination model fitted to out-of-frame rearrangements, and those results were checked against IGoR. In a later analysis, TCR-TCR, TCR-HLA and TCR-CMV co-occurrence was scored with hypergeometric tests, and a repertoire-size bias correction was applied to TCR pairs. A later analysis estimated false discovery rates by permuting HLA or CMV assignments 20 times. A later analysis grouped co-occurring TCRs with DBSCAN, adding TCRdist sequence similarity when clustering within HLA-allele-positive subsets. For co-occurrence clustering, repertoires with fewer than 30,000 or more than 120,000 public chains were excluded, along with roughly five repertoires with anomalous nucleotide sharing. What TCRdb holds here is the immuneACCESS table cut down to in-frame rearrangements. Part of the clones is not present; checked against another copy, under half of the missing clones reflect an unresolved V gene, and the others are unexplained. V, J and clone size are those of that table, while D and trimming were read from the DNA. The sample table lists about 220,000 clones, over 70% of them with a count of one. More than 0.6% of the sample lies in the top ten.

The cohort was made up of 666 healthy bone marrow donors. At the time of sampling, every cohort member was nominally healthy, though immune exposures that went unrecorded were likely present. The donor tested CMV seronegative and was one of the 352 seronegative cohort members. A peripheral blood sample was collected from each donor, and TCR beta sequencing was performed on peripheral blood mononuclear cells. Genomic DNA was extracted from the blood cell samples with the Qiagen DNeasy Blood Extraction Kit. Based on the germline V gene (reference sequence), the CDR1 and CDR2 sequences are MNHEY and SMNVEV. Cut back by 6 bases and 8 bases, the V and J ends lie 10 bases apart. Including cysteine and phenylalanine, the CDR3 has 11 amino acids. The only DNA kept is the CDR3, 33 bases in frame from the first base. As regards this clone: Its antigen is not yet known. There are no base qualities to consult, and no much larger clone falls within one base.

Paper-wide results and their limitations: Presence/absence analyses assumed roughly uniform sequencing depth across donors, an assumption that may not hold. When HLA alleles, especially DR and DQ, strongly co-occurred, TCR associations were difficult to assign to individual alleles. A later analysis reported that several top co-occurrence clusters appeared linked to parvovirus B19, influenza, CMV and Epstein-Barr virus. The earlier analysis of around 600 of the donors excluded roughly 16 rarely observed V segments, including chromosome 9 orphons, because counts were too low. Some IMGT-functional V segments, including TRBV6-2 and TRBV6-3, could not be distinguished by the 87-base-pair reads and were therefore excluded. In this cohort, only TCR beta chains were sequenced, and detectable features were limited by the absence of alpha or paired-chain data. Most CMV-associated TCR beta chains appeared to be HLA-restricted in a later analysis, and the HLA associations seemed to be driven largely by CMV exposure. Correlated functional status among segregating V segments might reflect linkage disequilibrium, but an unknown experimental factor could not be ruled out. HLA typing was unavailable for some donors at each locus, so association tests used only the typed subset. Three of the identified cytomegalovirus-associated TCR beta chains were confirmed in vitro to be specific for cytomegalovirus antigens. A later genetic analysis reported fewer N-insertions in productive TCRs among donors in an Asian-associated ancestry cluster than the roughly 700-donor mean. A cluster of highly shared sequence variants was judged likely to represent a technical artifact of the sequencing pipeline. The classifier was reported to diagnose cytomegalovirus status with high specificity and sensitivity in both the original cohort and the validation cohort. In the study, approximately 150 TCR beta chains were listed as associated with cytomegalovirus. A later analysis associated 16,951 TCR beta sequences with specific HLA alleles at a false discovery rate of 0.05. Most TCR sequences were observed very rarely across donors, whereas some public TCRs were present in many individuals. A later genetic analysis associated a missense DCLRE1C variant with V-gene and J-gene trimming of TCR beta chains, and an independent cohort replicated the association. In an earlier analysis of more than 500 of the donors, most TCR beta V segments appeared in productive rearrangements about 90% or about 30% of the time, broadly matching IMGT annotations. A further reported finding was that TCR beta sequences accurately predicted the HLA-A and HLA-B alleles for most subjects in the first cohort. In a later analysis, HLA-associated TCR beta chains were found to be more clonally expanded and to have lower generation probabilities than equally common non-associated chains. The authors suggested that the approach could potentially be generalized to other disease states and immunological phenotypes. According to a later analysis, TCR association rates differed among HLA loci, with DRB1 alleles showing the most associated TCRs and HLA-C alleles showing the fewest. The only immune exposure information available for the cohort was CMV serostatus.

Recombination joined TRBV27 with TRBJ1-2, and perhaps TRBD1 as D gene, on 5 matching bases. The clonotype originates from a boy aged 2 to 9 in good health and CMV-seronegative. Specimen: PBMCs. Here is the DNA: TGTGCCAGCAGCCGGGGGGACGGCTACACCTTC. Its translation reads: CASSRGDGYTF.